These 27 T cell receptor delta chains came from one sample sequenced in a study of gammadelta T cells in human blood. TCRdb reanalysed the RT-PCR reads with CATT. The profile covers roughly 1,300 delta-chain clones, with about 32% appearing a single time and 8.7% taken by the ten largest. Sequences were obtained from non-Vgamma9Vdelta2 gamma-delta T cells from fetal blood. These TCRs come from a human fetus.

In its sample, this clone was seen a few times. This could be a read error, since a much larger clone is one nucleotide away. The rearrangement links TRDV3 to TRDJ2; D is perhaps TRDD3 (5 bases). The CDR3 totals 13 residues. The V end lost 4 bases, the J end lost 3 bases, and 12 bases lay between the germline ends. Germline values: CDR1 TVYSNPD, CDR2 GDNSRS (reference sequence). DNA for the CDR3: TGTGCCTCTTGTGATGGGGTGACAGCACAACTCTTCTTT. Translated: CASCDGVTAQLFF.

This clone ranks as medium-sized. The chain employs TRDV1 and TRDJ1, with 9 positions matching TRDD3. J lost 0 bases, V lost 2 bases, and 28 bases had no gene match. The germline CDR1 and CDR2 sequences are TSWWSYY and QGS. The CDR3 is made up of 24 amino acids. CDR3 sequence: CALGEGQIRILRLLGDCYTDKLIF. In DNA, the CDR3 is TGTGCTCTTGGGGAAGGTCAGATCCGAATCCTCCGACTACTGGGGGACTGTTACACCGATAAACTCATCTTT.

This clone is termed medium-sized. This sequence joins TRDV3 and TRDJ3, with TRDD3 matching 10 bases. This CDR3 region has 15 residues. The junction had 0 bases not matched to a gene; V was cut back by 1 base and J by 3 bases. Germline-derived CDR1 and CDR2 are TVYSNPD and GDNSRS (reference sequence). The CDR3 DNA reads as TGTGCCTTTACTGGGGGATACTGGGACACCCGACAGATGTTTTTC. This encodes CAFTGGYWDTRQMFF.

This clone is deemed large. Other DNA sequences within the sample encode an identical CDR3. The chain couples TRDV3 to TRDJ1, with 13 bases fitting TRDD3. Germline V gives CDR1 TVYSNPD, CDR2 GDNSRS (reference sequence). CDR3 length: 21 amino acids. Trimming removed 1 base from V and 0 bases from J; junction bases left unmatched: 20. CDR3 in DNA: TGTGCCTTTACACTTCCCCCCAGTACTGGGGGATACGCCCCAGACACCGATAAACTCATCTTT. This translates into CAFTLPPSTGGYAPDTDKLIF. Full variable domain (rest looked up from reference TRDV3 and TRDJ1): CDKVTQSSPDQTVASGSEVVLLCTYDTVYSNPDLFWYRIRPDYSFQFVFYGDNSRSEGADFTQGRFSVKHILTQKAFHLVISPVRTEDSATYYCAFTLPPSTGGYAPDTDKLIFGKGTRVTVEP.

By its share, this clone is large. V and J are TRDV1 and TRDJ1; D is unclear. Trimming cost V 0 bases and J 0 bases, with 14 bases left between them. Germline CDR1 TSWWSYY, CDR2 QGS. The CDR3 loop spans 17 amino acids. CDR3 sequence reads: CALGELPPQQYTDKLIF. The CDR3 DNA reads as TGTGCTCTTGGGGAACTCCCTCCTCAACAGTACACCGATAAACTCATCTTT.

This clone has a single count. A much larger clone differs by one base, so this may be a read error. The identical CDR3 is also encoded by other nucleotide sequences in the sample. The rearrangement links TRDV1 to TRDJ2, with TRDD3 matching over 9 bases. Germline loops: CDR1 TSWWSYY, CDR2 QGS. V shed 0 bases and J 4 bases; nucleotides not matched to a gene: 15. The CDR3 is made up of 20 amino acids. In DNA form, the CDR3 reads TGTGCTCTTGGGGAACTTCCACTACGACGGGACTGGGGGAAGACAGCACAACTCTTCTTT. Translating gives CALGELPLRRDWGKTAQLFF.

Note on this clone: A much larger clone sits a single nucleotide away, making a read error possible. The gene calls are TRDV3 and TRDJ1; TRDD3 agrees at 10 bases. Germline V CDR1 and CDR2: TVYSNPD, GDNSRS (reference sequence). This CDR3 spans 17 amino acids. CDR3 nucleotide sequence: TGTGCCTCCTGCTACAAGCTGGGGGATAGAAACACCGATAAACGCATCTTT. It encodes CASCYKLGDRNTDKRIF.

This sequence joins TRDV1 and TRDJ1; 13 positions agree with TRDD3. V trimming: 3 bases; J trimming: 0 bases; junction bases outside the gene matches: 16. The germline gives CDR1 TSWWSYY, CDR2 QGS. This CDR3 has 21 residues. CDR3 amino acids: CALGENFAILGDTGYTDKLIF. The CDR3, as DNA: TGTGCTCTTGGGGAGAACTTCGCCATACTGGGGGATACGGGGTACACCGATAAACTCATCTTT.

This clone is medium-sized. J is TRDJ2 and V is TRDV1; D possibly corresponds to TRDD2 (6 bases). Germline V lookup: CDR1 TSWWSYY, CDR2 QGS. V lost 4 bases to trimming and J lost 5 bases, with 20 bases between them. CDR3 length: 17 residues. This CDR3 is CALGGPDLPGATAQLFF. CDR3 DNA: TGTGCTCTTGGGGGCCCGGACCTTCCGGGGGCAACAGCACAACTCTTCTTT.

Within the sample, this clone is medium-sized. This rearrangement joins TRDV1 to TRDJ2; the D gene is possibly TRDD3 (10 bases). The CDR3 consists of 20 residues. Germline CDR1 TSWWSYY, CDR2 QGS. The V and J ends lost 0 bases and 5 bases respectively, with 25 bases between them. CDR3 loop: CALGELQGPFLLGDTAQLFF. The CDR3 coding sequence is TGTGCTCTTGGGGAACTCCAGGGGCCCTTCCTACTGGGGGATACAGCACAACTCTTCTTT.

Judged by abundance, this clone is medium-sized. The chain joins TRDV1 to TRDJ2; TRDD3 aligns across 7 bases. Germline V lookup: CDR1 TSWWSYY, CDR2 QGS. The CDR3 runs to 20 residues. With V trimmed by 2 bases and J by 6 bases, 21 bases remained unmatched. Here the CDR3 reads CALGEDPYNRGRGMPAQLFF. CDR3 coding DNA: TGTGCTCTTGGGGAAGATCCCTATAACCGGGGACGGGGGATGCCAGCACAACTCTTCTTT.

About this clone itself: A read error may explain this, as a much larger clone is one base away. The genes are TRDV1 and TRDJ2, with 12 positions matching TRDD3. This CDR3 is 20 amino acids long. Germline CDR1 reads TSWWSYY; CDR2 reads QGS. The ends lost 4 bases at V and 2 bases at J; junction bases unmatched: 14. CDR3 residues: CALGVPSLVLGDTLTAQLFF. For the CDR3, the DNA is TGTGCTCTTGGGGTCCCTTCCCTTGTACTGGGGGATACCTTGACAGCACAACTCTTCTTT.

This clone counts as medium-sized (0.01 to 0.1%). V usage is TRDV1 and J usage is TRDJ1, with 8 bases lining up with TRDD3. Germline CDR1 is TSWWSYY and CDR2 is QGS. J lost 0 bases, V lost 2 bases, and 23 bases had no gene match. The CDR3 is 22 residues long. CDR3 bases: TGTGCTCTTGGGGAAGGGGTAATAATTGTTGGGGGATTGACCCAGTACACCGATAAACTCATCTTT. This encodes CALGEGVIIVGGLTQYTDKLIF.

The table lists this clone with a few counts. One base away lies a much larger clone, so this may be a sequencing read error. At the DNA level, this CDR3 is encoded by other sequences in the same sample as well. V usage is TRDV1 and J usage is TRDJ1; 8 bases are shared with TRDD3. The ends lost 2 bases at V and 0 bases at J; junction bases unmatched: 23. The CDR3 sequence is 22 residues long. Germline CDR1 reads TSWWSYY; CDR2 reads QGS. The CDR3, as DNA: TGTGCTCTTGGGGAATATGGAATGTACTGGGGGCCCGAGAGGGCCTACACCGATAAACTCATCTTT. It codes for CALGEYGMYWGPERAYTDKLIF.

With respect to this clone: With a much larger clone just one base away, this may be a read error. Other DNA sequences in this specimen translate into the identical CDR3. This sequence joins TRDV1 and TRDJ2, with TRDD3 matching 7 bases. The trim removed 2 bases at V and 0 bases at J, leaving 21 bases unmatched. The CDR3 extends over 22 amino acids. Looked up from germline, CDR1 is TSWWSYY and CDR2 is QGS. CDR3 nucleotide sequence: TGTGCTCTTGGGGAATTAGCGGGTGGGTGGGGGACACTTCTCACTTTGACAGCACAACTCTTCTTT. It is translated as CALGELAGGWGTLLTLTAQLFF.

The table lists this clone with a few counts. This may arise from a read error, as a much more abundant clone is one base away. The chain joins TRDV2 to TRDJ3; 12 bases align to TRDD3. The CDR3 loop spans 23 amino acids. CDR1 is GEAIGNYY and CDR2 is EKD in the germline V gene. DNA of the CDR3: TGTGCCTGTGCCACCCCTACTGGGGGATACACTGGACAAGGATCCTGGGACACCCGACAGATGTTTTTC. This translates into CACATPTGGYTGQGSWDTRQMFF.

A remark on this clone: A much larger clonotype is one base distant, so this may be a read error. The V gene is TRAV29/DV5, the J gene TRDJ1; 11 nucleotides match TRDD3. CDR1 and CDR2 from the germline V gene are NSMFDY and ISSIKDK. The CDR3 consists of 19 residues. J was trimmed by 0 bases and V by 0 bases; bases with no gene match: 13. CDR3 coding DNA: TGTGCAGCAAGCGTCAATATGGGGGATACGCAGTTGTACACCGATAAACTCATCTTT. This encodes CAASVNMGDTQLYTDKLIF.

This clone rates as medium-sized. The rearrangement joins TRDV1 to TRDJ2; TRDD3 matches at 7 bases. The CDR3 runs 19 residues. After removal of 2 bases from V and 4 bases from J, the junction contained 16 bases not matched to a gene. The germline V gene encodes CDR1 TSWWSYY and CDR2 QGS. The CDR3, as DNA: TGTGCTCTTGGGGAATGGTTTAATTGGATACGATCTGCGACAGCACAACTCTTCTTT. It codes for CALGEWFNWIRSATAQLFF.

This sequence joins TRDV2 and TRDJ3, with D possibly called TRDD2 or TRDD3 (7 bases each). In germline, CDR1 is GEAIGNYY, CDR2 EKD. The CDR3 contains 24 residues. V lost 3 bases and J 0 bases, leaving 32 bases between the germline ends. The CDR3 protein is CACDALTFLRTGDHSSWDTRQMFF. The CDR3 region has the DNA TGTGCCTGTGACGCCCTGACCTTCCTCCGTACTGGGGACCACAGCTCCTGGGACACCCGACAGATGTTTTTC.

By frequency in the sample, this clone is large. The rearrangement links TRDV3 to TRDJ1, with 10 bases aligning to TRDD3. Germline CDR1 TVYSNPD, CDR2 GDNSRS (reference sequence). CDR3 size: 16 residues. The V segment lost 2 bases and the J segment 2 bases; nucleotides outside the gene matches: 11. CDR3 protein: CAFSFLNWGITDKLIF. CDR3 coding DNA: TGTGCCTTTTCCTTCCTAAACTGGGGGATTACCGATAAACTCATCTTT.

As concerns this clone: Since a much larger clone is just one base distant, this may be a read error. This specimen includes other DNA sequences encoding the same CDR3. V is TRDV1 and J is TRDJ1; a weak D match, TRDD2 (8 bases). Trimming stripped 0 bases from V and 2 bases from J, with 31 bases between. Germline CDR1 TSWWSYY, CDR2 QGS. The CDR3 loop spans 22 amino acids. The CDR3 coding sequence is TGTGCTCTTGGGGAACTCGGGGACTTCCTACCATACTGGGGAGGAGGAACCGATAAACTCATCTTT. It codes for CALGELGDFLPYWGGGTDKLIF.

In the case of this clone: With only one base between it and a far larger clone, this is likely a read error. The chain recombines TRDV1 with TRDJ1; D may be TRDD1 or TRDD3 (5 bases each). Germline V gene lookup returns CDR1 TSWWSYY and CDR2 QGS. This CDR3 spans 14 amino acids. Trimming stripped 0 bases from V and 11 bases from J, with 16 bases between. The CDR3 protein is CALGELKLEDSLIF. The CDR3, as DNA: TGTGCTCTTGGGGAACTAAAACTGGAGGATAGTCTCATCTTT.

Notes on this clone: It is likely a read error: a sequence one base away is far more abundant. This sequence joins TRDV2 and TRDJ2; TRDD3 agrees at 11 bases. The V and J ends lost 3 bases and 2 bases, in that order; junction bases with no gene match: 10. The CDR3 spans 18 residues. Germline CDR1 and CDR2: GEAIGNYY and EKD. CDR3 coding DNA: TGTGCCTGTGACCCCGAATGGGGGATACGGTCGTTGACAGCACAACTCTTCTTT. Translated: CACDPEWGIRSLTAQLFF.

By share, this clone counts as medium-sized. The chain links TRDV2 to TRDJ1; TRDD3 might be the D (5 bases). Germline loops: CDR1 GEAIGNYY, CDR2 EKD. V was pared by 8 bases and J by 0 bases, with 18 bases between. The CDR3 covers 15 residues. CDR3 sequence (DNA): TGTGCCTTTACGCGGGGGCCTTTCTACACCGATAAACTCATCTTT. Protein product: CAFTRGPFYTDKLIF.

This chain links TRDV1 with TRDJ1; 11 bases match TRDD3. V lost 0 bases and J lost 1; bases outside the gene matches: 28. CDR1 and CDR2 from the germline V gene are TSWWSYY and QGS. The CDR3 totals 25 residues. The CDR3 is CALGELQSHTMLGGYAAPATDKLIF. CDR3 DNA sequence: TGTGCTCTTGGGGAACTGCAATCCCACACGATGCTTGGGGGATACGCGGCCCCTGCCACCGATAAACTCATCTTT.

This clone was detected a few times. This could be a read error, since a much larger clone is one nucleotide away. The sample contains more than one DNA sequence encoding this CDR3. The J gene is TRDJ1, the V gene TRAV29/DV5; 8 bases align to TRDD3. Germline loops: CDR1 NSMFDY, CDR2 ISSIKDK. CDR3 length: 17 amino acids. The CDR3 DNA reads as TGTGCGGCAAGCGCGTGCGTGGGGGATGCCCGCACCGATAAACTCATCTTT. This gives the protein CAASACVGDARTDKLIF.

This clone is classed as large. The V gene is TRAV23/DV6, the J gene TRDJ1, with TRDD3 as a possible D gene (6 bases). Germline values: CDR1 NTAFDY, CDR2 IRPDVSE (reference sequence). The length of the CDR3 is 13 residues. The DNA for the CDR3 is TGTGCTGTGAGCTGGGGTTTCACCGATAAACTCATCTTT. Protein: CAVSWGFTDKLIF.